Described below is a single TCR beta chain sequence and its context. This clone was observed a few times. There is no known antigen for this receptor. No quality values exist for individual bases; no much larger clone is one base distant. The data stem from a study of PD-1 blockade in classical Hodgkin lymphoma (dated by TCRdb to about 2020). Regarding the complete study: Nivolumab dosing was 3 mg/kg intravenously every 2 weeks, continuing until either disease progression or unacceptable toxicity. The study used CyTOF and TCR beta sequencing to define a peripheral blood immune signature of response to PD-1 blockade in classical Hodgkin lymphoma. Broader findings and caveats from the paper: The study covered only a single clinical trial cohort, and the causes of the repertoire differences, possibly disease activity or prior therapy, were still not defined. CD4+ but not CD8+ TCR diversity rose significantly by C4D1 (p=0.0027 vs p=0.16), most apparent in complete responders (p=0.02). Baseline TCR diversity was reported to be lower in newly diagnosed patients than in healthy donors and to be lower still in relapsed/refractory patients. Diversity was lower in patients who began nivolumab less than 1 year after ASCT, so these patients were left out of later analyses to avoid confounding by immune reconstitution. Trial patients achieving complete response had baseline diversity similar to newly diagnosed patients, whereas partial responders and progressors had significantly lower diversity.

The sample's time point label, in plain terms: cycle 2 day 1 (C2D1) of nivolumab. Every trial patient had relapsed after autologous stem cell transplantation, and cohorts A, B and C differed in prior brentuximab vedotin exposure. The trial cohort included 50 or so patients with relapsed/refractory classical Hodgkin lymphoma, and each patient had a best overall response of complete response, partial response or progressive disease. In the multi-cohort phase II CheckMate 205 trial, trial patients received single-agent nivolumab. An independent review committee assessed best overall response by applying the 2007 International Working Group response criteria. Trial PBMCs were obtained immediately prior to nivolumab initiation (C1D1) and on therapy at cycle 2 day 1 and cycle 4 day 1. After peripheral blood was drawn into 8 mL Vacutainer Cell Preparation Tubes, PBMCs were isolated by centrifugation and then cryopreserved.

For CDR1 and CDR2, the germline V gene lists SNHLY and FYNNEI. The CDR3 holds 15 amino acids from the cysteine to the phenylalanine. This entry keeps only the CDR3 DNA: 45 bases, framed from base 1. From V the trimming removes 5 bases and from J it removes 4 bases, while the gene matches leave 6 bases of the junction unaccounted for. Genomic DNA was extracted with the Qiagen DNeasy kit from unsorted PBMCs and from negatively selected CD4+ and CD8+ fractions. Using primers that anneal to V and J segments, immunoSEQ multiplex PCR amplified the TCR beta CDR3 regions. A synthetic immune receptor repertoire was used to minimize amplification bias, and any residual bias was removed computationally once sequencing was done. Regarding the original processing steps: Repertoire diversity was quantified as the Shannon entropy index using custom Python scripts. Unsorted, CD4+ and CD8+ repertoires were analyzed separately, except in combined analyses where CD4+ and CD8+ sequences were merged in silico. Clonal expansion was defined as a frequency increase of at least 2-fold after treatment compared with C1D1, and clones undetected at baseline were assigned a pseudocount of 0.5. Clones with 0 or 1 copy at C1D1 were defined as singleton clones, while clones with 2 or more copies were defined as non-singleton clones. Clones expanded in unsorted samples were annotated as CD4+, CD8+ or unknown by matching protein sequences in sorted samples from the same patient. Diversity changes from C1D1 to C4D1 were tested in paired samples using Wilcoxon tests. The table was pulled from immuneACCESS by TCRdb, which kept in-frame rearrangements only. Such tables lose some clones; where checked, under half of the loss comes from unresolved V genes, and the rest has no known cause. V and J calls and clone size are those listed in that table; D and trimming were worked out from the DNA. The sample contains 120,000 to 150,000 clones, approximately 81% of them found a single time. Jointly, the top ten make up roughly 9.8% of the sample.

Source: peripheral blood mononuclear cells (PBMCs), taken before the second cycle of nivolumab. The rearranged chain carries TRBV2 and TRBJ2-2; TRBD2 lines up with 8 middle nucleotides. This clonotype was sampled from a human donor with classical Hodgkin lymphoma. The sequence in DNA is TGTGCCAGCAGTCGTGATAGCGGGGCCACCGGGGAGCTGTTTTTT. Its protein reads: CASSRDSGATGELFF.